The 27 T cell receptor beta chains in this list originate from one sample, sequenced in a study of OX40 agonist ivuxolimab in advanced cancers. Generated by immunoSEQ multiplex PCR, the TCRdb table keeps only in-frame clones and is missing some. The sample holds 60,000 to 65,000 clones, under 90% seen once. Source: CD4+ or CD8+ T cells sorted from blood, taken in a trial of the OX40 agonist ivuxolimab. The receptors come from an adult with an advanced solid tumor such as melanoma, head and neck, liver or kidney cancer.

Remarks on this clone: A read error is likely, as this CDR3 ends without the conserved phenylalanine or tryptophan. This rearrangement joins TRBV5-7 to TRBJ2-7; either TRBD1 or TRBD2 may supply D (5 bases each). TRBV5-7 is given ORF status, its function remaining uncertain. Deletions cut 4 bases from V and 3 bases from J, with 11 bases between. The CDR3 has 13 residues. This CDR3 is CASSPRGRYEQYL. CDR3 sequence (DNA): TGTGCCAGCAGCCCCCGGGGACGCTACGAGCAGTACCTC.

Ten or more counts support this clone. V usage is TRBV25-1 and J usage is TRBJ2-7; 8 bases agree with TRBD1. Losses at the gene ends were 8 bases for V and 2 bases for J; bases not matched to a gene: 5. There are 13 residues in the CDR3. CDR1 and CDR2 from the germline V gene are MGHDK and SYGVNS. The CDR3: CASGTGPPYEQYF. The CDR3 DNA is TGTGCCAGCGGGACAGGCCCACCCTACGAGCAGTACTTC.

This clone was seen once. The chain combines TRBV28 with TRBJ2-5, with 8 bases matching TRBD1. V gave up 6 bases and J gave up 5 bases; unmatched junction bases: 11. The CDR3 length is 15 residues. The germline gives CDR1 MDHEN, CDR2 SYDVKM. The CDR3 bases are TGTGCCAGCAGCCAACCACAGGGGGGCGGTGAGACCCAGTACTTC. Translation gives CASSQPQGGGETQYF.

The CDR3 spells CASSQGFLSGGRQETQYF. The CDR3 DNA is TGTGCCAGCAGCCAAGGGTTTTTGAGCGGGGGGCGGCAAGAGACCCAGTACTTC. The V and J genes are TRBV14 and TRBJ2-5; TRBD2 aligns across 9 bases. The germline gives CDR1 SGHDN, CDR2 FVKESK. J lost 2 bases, V lost 1 base, and 11 bases had no gene match. The CDR3 contains 18 residues.

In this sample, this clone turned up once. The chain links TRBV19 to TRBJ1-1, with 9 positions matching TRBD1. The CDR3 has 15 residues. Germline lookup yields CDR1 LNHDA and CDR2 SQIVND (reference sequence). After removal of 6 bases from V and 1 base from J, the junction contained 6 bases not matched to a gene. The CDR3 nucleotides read TGTGCCAGTAGGACCGGGACAGGGCCGAACACTGAAGCTTTCTTT. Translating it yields CASRTGTGPNTEAFF.

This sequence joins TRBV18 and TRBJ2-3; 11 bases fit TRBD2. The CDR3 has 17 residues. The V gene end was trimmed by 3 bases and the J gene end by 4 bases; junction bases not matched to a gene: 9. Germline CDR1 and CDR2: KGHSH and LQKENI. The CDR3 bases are TGTGCCAGCTCACCCCGAGCCACGGGACTAGCGGCAGATACGCAGTATTTT. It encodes CASSPRATGLAADTQYF.

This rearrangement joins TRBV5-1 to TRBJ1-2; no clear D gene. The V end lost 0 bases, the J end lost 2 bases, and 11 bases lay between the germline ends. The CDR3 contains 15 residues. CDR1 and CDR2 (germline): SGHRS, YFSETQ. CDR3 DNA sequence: TGCGCCAGCAGCTTGGGGGGAGCAGAGAACTATGGCTACACCTTC. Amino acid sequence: CASSLGGAENYGYTF.

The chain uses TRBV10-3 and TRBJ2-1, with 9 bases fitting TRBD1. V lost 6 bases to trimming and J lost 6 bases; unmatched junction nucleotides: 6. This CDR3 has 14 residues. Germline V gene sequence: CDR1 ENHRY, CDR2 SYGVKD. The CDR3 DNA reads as TGTGCCATCAGAGGACAGGGGACTGGCAATGAGCAGTTCTTC. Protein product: CAIRGQGTGNEQFF.

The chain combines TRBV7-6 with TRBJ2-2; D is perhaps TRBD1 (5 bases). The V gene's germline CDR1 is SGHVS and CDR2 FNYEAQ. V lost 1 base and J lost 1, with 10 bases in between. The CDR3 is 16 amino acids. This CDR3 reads CASSLERGWNTGELFF. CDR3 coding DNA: TGTGCCAGCAGCTTAGAAAGGGGTTGGAACACCGGGGAGCTGTTTTTT.

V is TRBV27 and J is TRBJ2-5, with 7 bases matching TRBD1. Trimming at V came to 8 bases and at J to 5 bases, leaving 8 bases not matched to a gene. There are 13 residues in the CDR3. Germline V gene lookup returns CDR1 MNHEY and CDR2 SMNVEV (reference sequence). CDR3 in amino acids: CASRQTGLETQYF. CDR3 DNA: TGTGCCAGCCGCCAGACAGGGTTGGAGACCCAGTACTTC.

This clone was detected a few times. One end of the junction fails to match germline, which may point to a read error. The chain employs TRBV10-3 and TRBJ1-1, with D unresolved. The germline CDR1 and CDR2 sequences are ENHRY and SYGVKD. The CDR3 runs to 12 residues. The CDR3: CAISGVNTEAFF. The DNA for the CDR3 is TGTGCCATCAGTGGGGTGAATACTGAAGCTTTCTTT.

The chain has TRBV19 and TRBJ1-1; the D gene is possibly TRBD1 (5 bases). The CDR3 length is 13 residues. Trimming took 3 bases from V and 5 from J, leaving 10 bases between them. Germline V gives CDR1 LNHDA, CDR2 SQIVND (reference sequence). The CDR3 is CASSIVGDTEAFF. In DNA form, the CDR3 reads TGTGCCAGTAGTATCGTGGGGGATACTGAAGCTTTCTTT.

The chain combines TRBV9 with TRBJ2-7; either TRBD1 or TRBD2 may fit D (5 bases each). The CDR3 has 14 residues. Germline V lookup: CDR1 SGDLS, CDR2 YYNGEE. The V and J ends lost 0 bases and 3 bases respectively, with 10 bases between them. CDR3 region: CASSVGDRGYEQYF. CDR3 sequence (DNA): TGTGCCAGCAGCGTAGGGGACCGCGGCTACGAGCAGTACTTC.

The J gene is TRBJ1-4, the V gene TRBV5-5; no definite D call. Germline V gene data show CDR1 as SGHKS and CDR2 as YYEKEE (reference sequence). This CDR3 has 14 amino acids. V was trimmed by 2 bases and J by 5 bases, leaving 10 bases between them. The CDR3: CASSFGVGNEKLFF. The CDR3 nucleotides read TGTGCCAGCAGCTTTGGGGTGGGGAATGAAAAACTGTTTTTT.

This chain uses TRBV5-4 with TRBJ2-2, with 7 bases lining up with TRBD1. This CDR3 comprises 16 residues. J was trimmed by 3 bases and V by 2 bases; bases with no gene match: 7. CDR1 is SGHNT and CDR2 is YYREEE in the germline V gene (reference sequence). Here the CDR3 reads CASSFRQGRDTGELFF. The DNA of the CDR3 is TGTGCCAGCAGCTTCAGACAGGGTCGGGACACCGGGGAGCTGTTTTTT.

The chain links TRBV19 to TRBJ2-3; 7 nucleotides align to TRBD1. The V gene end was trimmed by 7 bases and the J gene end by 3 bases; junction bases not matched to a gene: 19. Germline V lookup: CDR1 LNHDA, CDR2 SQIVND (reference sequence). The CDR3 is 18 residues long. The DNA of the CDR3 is TGTGCCAGTACCCCGACAGGGATCCGGGCGTTTACAACAGATACGCAGTATTTT. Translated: CASTPTGIRAFTTDTQYF.

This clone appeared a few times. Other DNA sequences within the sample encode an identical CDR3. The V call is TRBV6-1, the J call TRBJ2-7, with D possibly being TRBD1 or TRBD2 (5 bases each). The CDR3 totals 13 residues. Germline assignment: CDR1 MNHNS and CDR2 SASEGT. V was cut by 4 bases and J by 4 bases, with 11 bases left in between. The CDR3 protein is CASSVAGTYEQYF. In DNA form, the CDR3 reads TGTGCCAGCAGTGTGGCAGGGACGTACGAGCAGTACTTC.

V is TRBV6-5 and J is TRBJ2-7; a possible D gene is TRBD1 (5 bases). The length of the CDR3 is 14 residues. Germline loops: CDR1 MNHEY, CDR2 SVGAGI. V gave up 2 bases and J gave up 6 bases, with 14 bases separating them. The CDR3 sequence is CASSYVDRIGEQYF. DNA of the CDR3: TGTGCCAGCAGTTACGTCGACAGAATTGGCGAGCAGTACTTC.

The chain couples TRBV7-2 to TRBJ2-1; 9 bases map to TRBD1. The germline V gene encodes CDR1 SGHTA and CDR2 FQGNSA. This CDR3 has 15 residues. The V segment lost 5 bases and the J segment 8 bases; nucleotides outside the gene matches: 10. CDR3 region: CASSRGDRARHEQFF. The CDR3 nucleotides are TGTGCCAGCAGCCGTGGGGACAGGGCCCGCCATGAGCAGTTCTTC.

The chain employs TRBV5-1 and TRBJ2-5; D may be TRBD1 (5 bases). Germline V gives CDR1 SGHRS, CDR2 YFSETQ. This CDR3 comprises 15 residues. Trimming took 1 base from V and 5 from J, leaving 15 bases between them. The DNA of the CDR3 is TGCGCCAGCAGCTTGTATTCAGGGCACGTGGAGACCCAGTACTTC. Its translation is CASSLYSGHVETQYF.

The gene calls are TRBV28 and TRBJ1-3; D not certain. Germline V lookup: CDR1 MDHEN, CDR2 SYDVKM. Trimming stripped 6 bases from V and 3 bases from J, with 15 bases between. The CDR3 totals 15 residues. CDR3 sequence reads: CASRTQPKVGNTIYF. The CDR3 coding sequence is TGTGCCAGCAGGACACAACCGAAGGTTGGAAACACCATATATTTT.

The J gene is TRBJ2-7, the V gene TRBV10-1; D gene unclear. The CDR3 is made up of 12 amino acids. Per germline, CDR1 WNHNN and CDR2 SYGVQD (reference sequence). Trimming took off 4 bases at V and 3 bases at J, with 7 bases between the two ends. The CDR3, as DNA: TGCGCCAGCAGTGCGGCGGACTACGAGCAGTACTTC. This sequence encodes CASSAADYEQYF.

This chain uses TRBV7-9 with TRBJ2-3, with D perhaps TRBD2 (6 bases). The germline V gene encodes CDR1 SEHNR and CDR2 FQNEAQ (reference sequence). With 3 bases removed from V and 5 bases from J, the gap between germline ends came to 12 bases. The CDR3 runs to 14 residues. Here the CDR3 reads CASSFSGSRDTQYF. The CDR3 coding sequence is TGTGCCAGCAGCTTTAGCGGATCTCGAGATACGCAGTATTTT.

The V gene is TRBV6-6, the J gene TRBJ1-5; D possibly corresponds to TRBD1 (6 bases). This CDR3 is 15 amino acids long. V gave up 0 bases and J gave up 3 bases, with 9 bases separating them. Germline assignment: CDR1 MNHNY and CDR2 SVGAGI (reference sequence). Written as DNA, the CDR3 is TGTGCCAGCAGTTACTCCGGGGGCCCCAATCAGCCCCAGCATTTT. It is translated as CASSYSGGPNQPQHF.

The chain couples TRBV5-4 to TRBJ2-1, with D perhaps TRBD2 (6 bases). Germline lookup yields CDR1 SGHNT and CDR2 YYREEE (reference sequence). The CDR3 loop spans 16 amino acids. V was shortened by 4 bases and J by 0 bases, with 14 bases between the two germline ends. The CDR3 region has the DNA TGTGCCAGCAGCACCGGGACTTCCAGCTCCTACAATGAGCAGTTCTTC. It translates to CASSTGTSSSYNEQFF.

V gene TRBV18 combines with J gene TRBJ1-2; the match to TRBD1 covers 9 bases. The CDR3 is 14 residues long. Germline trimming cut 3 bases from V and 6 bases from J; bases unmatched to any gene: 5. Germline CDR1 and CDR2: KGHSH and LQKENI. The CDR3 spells CASSPGQGRDGYTF. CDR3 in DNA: TGTGCCAGCTCACCGGGACAGGGTAGGGATGGCTACACCTTC.

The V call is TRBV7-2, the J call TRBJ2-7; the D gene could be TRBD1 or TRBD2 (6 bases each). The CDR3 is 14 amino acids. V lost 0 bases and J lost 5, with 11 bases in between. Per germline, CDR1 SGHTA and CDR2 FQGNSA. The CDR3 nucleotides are TGTGCCAGCAGCTTAGCGGGGGGCATCGACGAGCAGTACTTC. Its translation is CASSLAGGIDEQYF.